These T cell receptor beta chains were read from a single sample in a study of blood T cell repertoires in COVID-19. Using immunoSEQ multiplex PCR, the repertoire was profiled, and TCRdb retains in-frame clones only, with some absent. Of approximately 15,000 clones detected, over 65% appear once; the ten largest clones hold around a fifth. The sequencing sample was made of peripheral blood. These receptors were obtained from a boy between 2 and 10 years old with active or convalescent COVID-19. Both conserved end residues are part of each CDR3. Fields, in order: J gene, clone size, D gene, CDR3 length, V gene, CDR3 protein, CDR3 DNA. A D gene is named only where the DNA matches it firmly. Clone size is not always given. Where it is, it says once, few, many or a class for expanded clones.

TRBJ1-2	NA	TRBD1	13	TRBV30	CAWRETGEGGYTF	TGTGCCTGGAGGGAGACAGGGGAGGGCGGCTACACCTTC
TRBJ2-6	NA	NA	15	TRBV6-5	CASSTILSGANVLTF	TGTGCCAGCAGTACCATACTTTCTGGGGCCAACGTCCTGACTTTC
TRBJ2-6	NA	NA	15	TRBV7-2	CASSRPGAGANVLTF	TGTGCCAGCAGCCGCCCCGGGGCTGGGGCCAACGTCCTGACTTTC
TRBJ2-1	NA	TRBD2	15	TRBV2	CARRSGREGDNEQFF	TGTGCCAGGCGAAGTGGGCGGGAGGGGGACAATGAGCAGTTCTTC
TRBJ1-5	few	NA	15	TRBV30	CAWSSNRGGGQPQHF	TGTGCCTGGAGTTCAAATCGGGGGGGCGGTCAGCCCCAGCATTTT
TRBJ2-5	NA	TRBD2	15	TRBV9	CASSTRLAGVETQYF	TGTGCCAGCAGCACCCGACTAGCGGGAGTGGAGACCCAGTACTTC
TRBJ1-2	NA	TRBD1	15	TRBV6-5	CASSYNDRGPYGYTF	TGTGCCAGCAGTTACAATGACAGGGGGCCCTATGGCTACACCTTC
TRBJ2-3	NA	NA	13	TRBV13	CASRDSTTDTQYF	TGTGCCAGCAGGGACTCCACCACAGATACGCAGTATTTT
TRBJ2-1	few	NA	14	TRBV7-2	CASSFQGRYNEQFF	TGTGCCAGCAGCTTTCAGGGGCGCTACAATGAGCAGTTCTTC
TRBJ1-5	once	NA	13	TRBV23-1	CASSGKGNQPQHF	TGCGCCAGCAGTGGTAAGGGGAATCAGCCCCAGCATTTT
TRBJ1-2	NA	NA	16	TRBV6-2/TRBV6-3	CASSYSMPTQGEGYTF	TGTGCCAGCAGTTACTCGATGCCCACACAGGGTGAGGGCTACACCTTC
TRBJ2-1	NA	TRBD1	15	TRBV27	CASTSGTGGGNEQFF	TGTGCCAGCACCTCCGGGACAGGGGGAGGCAATGAGCAGTTCTTC
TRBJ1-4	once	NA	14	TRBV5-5	CASSYRTGEGKLFF	TGTGCCAGCAGCTACCGGACCGGAGAGGGAAAACTGTTTTTT
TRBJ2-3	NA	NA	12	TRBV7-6	CASSGLEDTQYF	TGTGCCAGCAGCGGCCTAGAAGATACGCAGTATTTT
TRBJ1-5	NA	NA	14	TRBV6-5	CAIVGSNSNQPQHF	TGTGCTATCGTCGGTTCAAATAGCAATCAGCCCCAGCATTTT
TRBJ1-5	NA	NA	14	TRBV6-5	CASSLGAGNQPQHF	TGTGCCAGCAGCTTAGGAGCGGGGAATCAGCCCCAGCATTTT
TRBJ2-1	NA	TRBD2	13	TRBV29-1	CSVVGLAENEQFF	TGCAGCGTCGTGGGACTAGCTGAGAATGAGCAGTTCTTC
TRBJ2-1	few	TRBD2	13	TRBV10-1	CASSQTSSSGQFF	TGCGCCAGCAGCCAGACTAGCTCATCTGGGCAGTTCTTC
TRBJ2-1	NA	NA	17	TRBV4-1	CASSRGGGGSSYNEQFF	TGCGCCAGCAGCCGGGGCGGGGGCGGGAGCTCCTACAATGAGCAGTTCTTC
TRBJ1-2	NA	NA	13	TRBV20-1	CSASGPRDYGYTF	TGCAGTGCTAGTGGGCCGAGGGACTATGGCTACACCTTC
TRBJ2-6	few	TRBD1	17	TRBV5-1	CASSLGQGVSGANVLTF	TGCGCCAGCAGCTTGGGACAGGGGGTATCTGGGGCCAACGTCCTGACTTTC
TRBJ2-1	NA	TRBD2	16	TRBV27	CASSSKPGLAGIEQFF	TGTGCCAGCAGTTCGAAGCCGGGACTAGCGGGAATTGAGCAGTTCTTC
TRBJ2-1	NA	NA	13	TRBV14	CASSWSSYNEQFF	TGTGCCAGCAGCTGGAGCTCCTACAATGAGCAGTTCTTC
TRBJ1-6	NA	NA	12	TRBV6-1	CATYQADSPLHF	TGTGCCACCTACCAGGCAGATTCACCCCTCCACTTT
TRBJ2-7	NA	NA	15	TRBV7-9	CASSSQGTKSYEQYF	TGTGCCAGCAGCTCCCAGGGGACTAAGAGCTACGAGCAGTACTTC
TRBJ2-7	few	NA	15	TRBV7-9	CASSPQMGAAYEQYF	TGTGCCAGCAGTCCTCAAATGGGGGCGGCCTACGAGCAGTACTTC
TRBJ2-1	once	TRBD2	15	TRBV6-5	CASTRAGGSYNEQFF	TGTGCCAGCACTAGGGCGGGGGGCTCCTACAATGAGCAGTTCTTC
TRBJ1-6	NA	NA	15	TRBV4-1	CASSPERGLNSPLHF	TGCGCCAGCAGCCCTGAGCGAGGGCTTAATTCACCCCTCCACTTT
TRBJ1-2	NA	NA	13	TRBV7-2	CASSLERGNGYTF	TGTGCCAGCAGCTTAGAAAGGGGGAATGGCTACACCTTC
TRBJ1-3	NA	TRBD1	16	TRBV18	CASSPQTGEAGNTIYF	TGTGCCAGCTCACCCCAAACAGGGGAGGCTGGAAACACCATATATTTT
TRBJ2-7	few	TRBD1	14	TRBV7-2	CASSLDRVRYEQYF	TGTGCCAGCAGCCTCGACAGGGTGAGGTACGAGCAGTACTTC
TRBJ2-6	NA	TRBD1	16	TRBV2	CASRRTGHSGANVLTF	TGTGCCAGCAGGCGGACAGGGCACTCTGGGGCCAACGTCCTGACTTTC
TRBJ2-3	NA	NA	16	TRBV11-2	CASSQVTWDSTDTQYF	TGTGCCAGCAGCCAAGTTACCTGGGACTCAACAGATACGCAGTATTTT
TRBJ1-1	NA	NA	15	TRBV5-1	CASSLAGGHSIEAFF	TGCGCCAGCAGCTTGGCGGGGGGGCATAGTATTGAAGCTTTCTTT
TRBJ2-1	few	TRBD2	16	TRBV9	CASSVGGLAGANEQFF	TGTGCCAGCAGCGTAGGAGGACTAGCGGGAGCTAATGAGCAGTTCTTC
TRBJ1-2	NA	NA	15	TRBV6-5	CASSLDSTRDYGYTF	TGTGCCAGCAGCCTTGACAGCACAAGGGACTATGGCTACACCTTC
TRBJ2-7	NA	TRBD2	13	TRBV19	CASSMGREYEQYF	TGTGCCAGTAGTATGGGGCGGGAGTACGAGCAGTACTTC
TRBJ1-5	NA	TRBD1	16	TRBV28	CASSRQGVLSNQPQHF	TGTGCCAGCAGTCGACAGGGGGTTTTAAGCAATCAGCCCCAGCATTTT
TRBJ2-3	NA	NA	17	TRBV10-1	CASSDPTDYGHTDTQYF	TGCGCCAGCAGTGACCCGACAGATTATGGTCACACAGATACGCAGTATTTT
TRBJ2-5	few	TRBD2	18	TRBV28	CASSLGRPAGGHQETQYF	TGTGCCAGCAGTTTGGGACGCCCGGCGGGAGGGCATCAAGAGACCCAGTACTTC
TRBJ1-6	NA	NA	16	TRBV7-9	CASSLGEGSYNSPLHF	TGTGCCAGCAGCTTGGGAGAAGGCTCCTATAATTCACCCCTCCACTTT